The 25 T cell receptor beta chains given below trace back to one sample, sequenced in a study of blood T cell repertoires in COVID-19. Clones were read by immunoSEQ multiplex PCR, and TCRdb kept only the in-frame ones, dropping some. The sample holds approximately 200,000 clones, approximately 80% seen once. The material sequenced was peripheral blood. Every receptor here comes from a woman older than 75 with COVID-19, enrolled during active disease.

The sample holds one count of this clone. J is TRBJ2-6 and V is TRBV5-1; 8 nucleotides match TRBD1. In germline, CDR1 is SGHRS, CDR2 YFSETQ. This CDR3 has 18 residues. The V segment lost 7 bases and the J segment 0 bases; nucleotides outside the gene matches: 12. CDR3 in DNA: TGCGCCAGCCGAAACCGGGACAGGCCGATCTCTGGGGCCAACGTCCTGACTTTC. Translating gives CASRNRDRPISGANVLTF.

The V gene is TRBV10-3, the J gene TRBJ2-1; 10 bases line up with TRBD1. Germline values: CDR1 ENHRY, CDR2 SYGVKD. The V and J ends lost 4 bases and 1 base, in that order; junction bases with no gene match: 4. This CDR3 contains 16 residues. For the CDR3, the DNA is TGTGCCATCAGTGGGCGGGGACAGGGGTCCTACAATGAGCAGTTCTTC. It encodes CAISGRGQGSYNEQFF.

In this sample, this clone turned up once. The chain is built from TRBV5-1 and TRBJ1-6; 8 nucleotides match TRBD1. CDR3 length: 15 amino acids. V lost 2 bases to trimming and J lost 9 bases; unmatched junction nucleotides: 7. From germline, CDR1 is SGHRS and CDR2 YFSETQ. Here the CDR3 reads CASSLGQGIISPLHF. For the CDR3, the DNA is TGCGCCAGCAGCTTAGGACAGGGTATAATTTCACCCCTCCACTTT. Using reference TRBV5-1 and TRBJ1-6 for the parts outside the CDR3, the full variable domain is KAGVTQTPRYLIKTRGQQVTLSCSPISGHRSVSWYQQTPGQGLQFLFEYFSETQRNKGNFPGRFSGRQFSNSRSEMNVSTLELGDSALYLCASSLGQGIISPLHFGNGTRLTVT.

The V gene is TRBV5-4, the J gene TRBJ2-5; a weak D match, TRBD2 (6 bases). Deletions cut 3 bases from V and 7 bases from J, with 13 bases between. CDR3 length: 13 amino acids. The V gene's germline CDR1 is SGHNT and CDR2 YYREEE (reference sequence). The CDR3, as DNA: TGTGCCAGCAGCTCGGACTATTCCGGGACCCAGTACTTC. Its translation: CASSSDYSGTQYF.

The CDR3 DNA sequence: TGCGCCAGCAGAATGGGACAGGGGGCGTTAGGCTACACCTTC. It specifies CASRMGQGALGYTF. The chain couples TRBV5-1 to TRBJ1-2; TRBD1 matches 12 bases. The CDR3 length is 14 residues. V was clipped by 5 bases and J by 8 bases; unmatched bases: 7. Germline CDR1 is SGHRS and CDR2 is YFSETQ.

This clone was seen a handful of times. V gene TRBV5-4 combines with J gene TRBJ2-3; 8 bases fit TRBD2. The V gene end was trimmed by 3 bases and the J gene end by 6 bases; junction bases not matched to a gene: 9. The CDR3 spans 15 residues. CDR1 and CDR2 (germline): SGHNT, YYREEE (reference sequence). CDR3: CASSSQDGRGDTQYF. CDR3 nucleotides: TGTGCCAGCAGCTCACAAGACGGGAGGGGTGATACGCAGTATTTT.

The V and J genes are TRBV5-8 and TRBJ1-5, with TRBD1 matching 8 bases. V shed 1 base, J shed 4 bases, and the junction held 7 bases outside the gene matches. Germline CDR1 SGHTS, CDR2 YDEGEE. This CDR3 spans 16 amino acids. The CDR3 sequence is CASSLRTGGRNQPQHF. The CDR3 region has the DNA TGTGCCAGCAGCTTGCGCACAGGGGGAAGAAATCAGCCCCAGCATTTT.

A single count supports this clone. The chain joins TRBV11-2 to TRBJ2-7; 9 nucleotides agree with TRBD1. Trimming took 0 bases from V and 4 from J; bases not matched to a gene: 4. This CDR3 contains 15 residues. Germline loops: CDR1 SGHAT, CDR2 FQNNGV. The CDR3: CASSLEGTGKYEQYV. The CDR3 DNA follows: TGTGCCAGCAGCTTAGAAGGGACAGGGAAGTACGAGCAGTACGTC.

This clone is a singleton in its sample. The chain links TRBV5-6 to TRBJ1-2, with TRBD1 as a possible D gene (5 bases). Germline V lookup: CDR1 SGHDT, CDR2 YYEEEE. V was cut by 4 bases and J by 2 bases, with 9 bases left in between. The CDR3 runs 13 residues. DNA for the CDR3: TGTGCCAGCAGCCTCCCAGGGAACTATGGCTACACCTTC. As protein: CASSLPGNYGYTF.

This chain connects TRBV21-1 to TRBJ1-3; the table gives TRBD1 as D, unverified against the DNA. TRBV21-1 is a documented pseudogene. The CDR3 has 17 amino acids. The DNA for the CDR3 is TGTGCCAGCAGCCCGCAGGGACAGCTCTGTCTTCGGAACACCATATATTTT. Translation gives CASSPQGQLCLRNTIYF.

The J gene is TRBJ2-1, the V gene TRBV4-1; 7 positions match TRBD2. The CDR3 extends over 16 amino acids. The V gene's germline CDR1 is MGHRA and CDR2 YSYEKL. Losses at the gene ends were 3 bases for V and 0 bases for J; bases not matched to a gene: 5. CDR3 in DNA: TGCGCCAGCAGCCAGGCCACTAGCGCCTCCTACAATGAGCAGTTCTTC. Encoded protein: CASSQATSASYNEQFF.

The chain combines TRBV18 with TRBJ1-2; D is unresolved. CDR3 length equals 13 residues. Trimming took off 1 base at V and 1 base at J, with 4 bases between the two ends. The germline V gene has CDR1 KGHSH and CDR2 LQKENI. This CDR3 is CASSPQLNYGYTF. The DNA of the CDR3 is TGTGCCAGCTCACCACAGCTTAACTATGGCTACACCTTC. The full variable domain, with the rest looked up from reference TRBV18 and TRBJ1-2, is NAGVMQNPRHLVRRRGQEARLRCSPMKGHSHVYWYRQLPEEGLKFMVYLQKENIIDESGMPKERFSAEFPKEGPSILRIQQVVRGDSAAYFCASSPQLNYGYTFGSGTRLTVV.

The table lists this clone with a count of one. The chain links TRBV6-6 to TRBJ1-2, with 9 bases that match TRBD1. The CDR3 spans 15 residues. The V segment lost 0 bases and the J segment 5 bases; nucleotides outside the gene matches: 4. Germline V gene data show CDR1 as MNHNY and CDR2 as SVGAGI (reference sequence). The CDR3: CASSYSTGTGYGYTF. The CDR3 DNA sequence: TGTGCCAGCAGTTACTCAACCGGGACAGGGTATGGCTACACCTTC.

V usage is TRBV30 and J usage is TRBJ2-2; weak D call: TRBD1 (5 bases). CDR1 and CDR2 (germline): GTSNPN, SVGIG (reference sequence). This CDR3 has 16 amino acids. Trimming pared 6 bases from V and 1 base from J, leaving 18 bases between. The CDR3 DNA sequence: TGTGCCTGTAAGAAGTGTGGGCAGGGGAACACCGGGGAGCTGTTTTTT. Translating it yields CACKKCGQGNTGELFF. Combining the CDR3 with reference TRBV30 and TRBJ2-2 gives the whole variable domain SQTIHQWPATLVQPVGSPLSLECTVEGTSNPNLYWYRQAAGRGLQLLFYSVGIGQISSEVPQNLSASRPQDRQFILSSKKLLLSDSGFYLCACKKCGQGNTGELFFGEGSRLTVL.

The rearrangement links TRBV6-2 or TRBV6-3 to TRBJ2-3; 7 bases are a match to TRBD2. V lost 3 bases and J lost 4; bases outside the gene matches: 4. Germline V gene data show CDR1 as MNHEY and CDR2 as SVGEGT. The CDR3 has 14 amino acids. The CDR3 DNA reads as TGTGCCAGCAGTTATCTACTAGCGTCAGATACGCAGTATTTT. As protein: CASSYLLASDTQYF.

The CDR3, as DNA: TGTGCCAGCAGCACTAGCGGGGCCCTCTACAATGAGCAGTTCTTC. Encoded protein: CASSTSGALYNEQFF. This chain uses TRBV9 with TRBJ2-1; 10 bases agree with TRBD2. Unmatched junction bases numbered 4, after V lost 4 bases and J lost 3 bases. Germline V gene data show CDR1 as SGDLS and CDR2 as YYNGEE. The CDR3 runs 15 residues.

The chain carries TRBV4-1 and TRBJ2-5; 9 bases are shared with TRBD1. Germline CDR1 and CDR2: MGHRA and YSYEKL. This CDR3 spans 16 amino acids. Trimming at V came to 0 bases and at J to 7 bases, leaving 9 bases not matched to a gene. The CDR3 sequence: CASSQEEQGAMGTQYF. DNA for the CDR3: TGCGCCAGCAGCCAAGAAGAACAGGGGGCGATGGGGACCCAGTACTTC.

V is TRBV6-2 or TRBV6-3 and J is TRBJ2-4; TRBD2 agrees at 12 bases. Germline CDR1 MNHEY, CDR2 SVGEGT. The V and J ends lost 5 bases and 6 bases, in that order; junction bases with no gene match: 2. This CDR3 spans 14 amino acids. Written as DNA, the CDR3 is TGTGCCAGCAGTCAGACTAGCGGGGGAAACATTCAGTACTTC. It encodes CASSQTSGGNIQYF.

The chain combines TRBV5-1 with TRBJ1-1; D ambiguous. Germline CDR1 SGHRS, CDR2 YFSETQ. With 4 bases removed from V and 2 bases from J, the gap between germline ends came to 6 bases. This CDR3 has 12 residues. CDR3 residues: CASSLVNTEAFF. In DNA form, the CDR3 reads TGCGCCAGCAGCCTTGTTAACACTGAAGCTTTCTTT.

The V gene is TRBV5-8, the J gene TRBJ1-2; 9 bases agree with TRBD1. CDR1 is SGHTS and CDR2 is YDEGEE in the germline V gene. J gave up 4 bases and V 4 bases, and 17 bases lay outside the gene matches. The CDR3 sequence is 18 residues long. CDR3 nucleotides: TGTGCCAGCAGCATGAGGGCCGGGACAGGGTCATTGAGCTATGGCTACACCTTC. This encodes CASSMRAGTGSLSYGYTF.

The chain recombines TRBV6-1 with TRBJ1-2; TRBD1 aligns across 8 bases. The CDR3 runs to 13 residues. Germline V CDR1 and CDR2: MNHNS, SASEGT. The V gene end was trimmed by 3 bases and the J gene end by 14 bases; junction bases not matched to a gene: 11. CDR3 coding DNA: TGTGCCAGCAGTGAGAGACAGGGGCTTTCATCGACCTTC. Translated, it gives CASSERQGLSSTF.

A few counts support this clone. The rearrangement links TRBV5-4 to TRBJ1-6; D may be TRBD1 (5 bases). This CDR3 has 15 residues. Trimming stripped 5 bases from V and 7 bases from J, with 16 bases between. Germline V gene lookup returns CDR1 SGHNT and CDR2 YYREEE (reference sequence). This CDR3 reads CASSSQGYGNSPLHF. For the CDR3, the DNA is TGTGCCAGCAGTTCGCAGGGATATGGAAATTCACCCCTCCACTTT.

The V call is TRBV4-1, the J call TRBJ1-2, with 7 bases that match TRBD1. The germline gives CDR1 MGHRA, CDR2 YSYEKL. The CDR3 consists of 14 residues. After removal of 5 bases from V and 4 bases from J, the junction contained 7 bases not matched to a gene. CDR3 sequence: CASSTPTGTYGYTF. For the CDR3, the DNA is TGCGCCAGCAGCACCCCGACAGGGACCTATGGCTACACCTTC.

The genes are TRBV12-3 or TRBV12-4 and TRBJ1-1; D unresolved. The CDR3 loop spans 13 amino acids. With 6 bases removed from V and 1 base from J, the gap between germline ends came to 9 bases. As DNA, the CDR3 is TGTGCCAGCAGCTCCCTGTGGAACACTGAAGCTTTCTTT. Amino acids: CASSSLWNTEAFF.

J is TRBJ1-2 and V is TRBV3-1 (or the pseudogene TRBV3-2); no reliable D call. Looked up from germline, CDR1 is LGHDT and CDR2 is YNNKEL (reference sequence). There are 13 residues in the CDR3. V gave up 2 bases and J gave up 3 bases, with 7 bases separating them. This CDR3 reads CASSQTADYGYTF. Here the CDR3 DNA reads TGTGCCAGCAGCCAAACAGCTGACTATGGCTACACCTTC.